Sequencing of this T cell receptor beta chain was carried out in a study of CD8 T cells in ankylosing spondylitis. Whole-study findings and limits: In reactive arthritis synovial fluid and blood, some motif variants had been reported before. A motif of under ten highly homologous TCR beta variants was seen as apparently characteristic of ankylosing spondylitis blood.

This clonotype was detected only a few times. Antigen unknown. The TCR beta libraries were generated through quantitative 5'-RACE incorporating molecular barcodes. TCRdb re-analysed the 5' RACE reads in MiXCR, keeping a single row per CDR3 protein. This table has hundreds of thousands of distinct CDR3 sequences, around 26% appearing once. CDR3 length equals 14 residues. Between the trimmed V and J ends, which lost 7 bases and 1 base, there was a span of 12 bases. Source material: blood, either unsorted or a sorted T cell fraction (not recorded which). The V and J genes are TRBV12-3 or TRBV12-4 and TRBJ2-3; D uncertain. The receptor was isolated from a male donor with ankylosing spondylitis. The CDR3: CASTVVGGTDTQYF. DNA for the CDR3: TGTGCCAGCACCGTTGTAGGCGGCACAGATACGCAGTATTTT.